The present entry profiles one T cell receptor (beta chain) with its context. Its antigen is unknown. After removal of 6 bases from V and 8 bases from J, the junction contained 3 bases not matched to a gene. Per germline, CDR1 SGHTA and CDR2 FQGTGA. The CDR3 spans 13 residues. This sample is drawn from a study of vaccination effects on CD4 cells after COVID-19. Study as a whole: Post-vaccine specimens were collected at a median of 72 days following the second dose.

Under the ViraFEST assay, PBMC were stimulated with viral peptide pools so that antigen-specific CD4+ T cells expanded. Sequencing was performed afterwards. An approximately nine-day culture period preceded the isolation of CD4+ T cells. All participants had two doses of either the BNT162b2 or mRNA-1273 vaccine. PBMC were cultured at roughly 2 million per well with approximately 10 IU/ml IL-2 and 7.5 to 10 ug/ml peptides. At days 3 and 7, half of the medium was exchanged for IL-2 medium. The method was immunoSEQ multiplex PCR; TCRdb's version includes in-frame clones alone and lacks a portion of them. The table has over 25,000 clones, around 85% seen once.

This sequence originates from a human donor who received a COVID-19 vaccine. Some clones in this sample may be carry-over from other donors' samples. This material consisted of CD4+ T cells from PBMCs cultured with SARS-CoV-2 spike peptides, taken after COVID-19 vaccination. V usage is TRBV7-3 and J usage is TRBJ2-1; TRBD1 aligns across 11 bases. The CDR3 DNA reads TGTGCCAGCAGGCTGGGACAGGGGGATGAGCAGTTCTTC. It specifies CASRLGQGDEQFF.